This TCR beta chain is drawn from a study of T cells expressing NK-cell markers. Comments on this clonotype: Its antigen is as yet unknown.

TCRdb re-called the 5' RACE reads and catalogs CDR3 proteins one per entry, DNA excluded. The listing records roughly 120,000 distinct CDR3 sequences. The CDR3 consists of 13 residues. Germline CDR1 and CDR2: SQVTM and ANQGSEA. Whole-study findings and limits: The study found these clonotypes also leading the CD3+CD56-NKG2C+ fraction in a few donors.

The chain is built from TRBV29-1 and TRBJ2-7; the D call of TRBD1 rests on TCRdb alone, since no DNA is present to check it. The specimen sequenced was blood T cells: a sorted CD56 or NKG2C T cell subset, CD4+ or CD8+ T cells, or bulk PBMC T cells (not recorded which). This receptor was taken from a woman aged 18 to 75 in good health. CDR3 protein: CSVETGQGREQYF.